This T cell receptor beta chain is from a study of identical twins. Study-level results: Insertions were fewer in abundant cord blood beta clonotypes, whereas memory repertoires showed none of this pattern.

This CDR3 has 13 amino acids. From germline, CDR1 is DFQATT and CDR2 SNEGSKA (reference sequence). Trimming cost V 5 bases and J 8 bases; bases outside gene matches: 8. Comments on this clonotype: No antigen is known for it.

TCRdb passed the 5' RACE reads through MiXCR, listing each CDR3 protein once. The table has approximately 500,000 distinct CDR3 sequences, roughly 26% seen once. These data also formed part of another study, on T cells expressing NK-cell markers. That investigation notes: These clonotypes, the leaders elsewhere, also led the CD3+CD56-NKG2C+ fraction in several donors.

The sequencing sample was made of CD4+ T cells sorted from blood. This sequence originates from a woman aged 18 to 35 in good health. The rearrangement joins TRBV20-1 to TRBJ2-1; 8 bases align to TRBD2. The CDR3 here is CSAAPGGADEQFF. The CDR3 DNA reads TGCAGTGCTGCCCCCGGGGGGGCCGATGAGCAGTTCTTC.